The 10 T cell receptor beta chains in this list originate from one sample, sequenced in a study of blood T cell repertoires in COVID-19. Clones were read by immunoSEQ multiplex PCR, and TCRdb kept only the in-frame ones, dropping some. In the table there are some 10,000 clones, approximately 87% of which are singletons. The sequenced sample consisted of peripheral blood. The source is a man aged 60-69 years with acute or convalescent COVID-19.

This sequence joins TRBV6-5 and TRBJ2-3; D gene uncertain. Germline assignment: CDR1 MNHEY and CDR2 SVGAGI. The ends were cut back, 6 bases at V and 6 bases at J, with 10 bases in the middle. The CDR3 extends over 12 amino acids. The CDR3 nucleotides are TGTGCCAGCAGGGGCTACGATGATACGCAGTATTTT. Translated, it gives CASRGYDDTQYF.

The V call is TRBV2, the J call TRBJ1-3, with D perhaps matching TRBD1 (5 bases). The V and J ends lost 3 bases and 4 bases respectively, with 10 bases between them. This CDR3 is built from 14 residues. From germline, CDR1 is SNHLY and CDR2 FYNNEI. The CDR3 loop reads CASSEGRAGNTIYF. The CDR3, as DNA: TGTGCCAGCAGTGAGGGCAGGGCGGGAAACACCATATATTTT.

J is TRBJ2-7 and V is TRBV7-6; TRBD2 aligns across 7 bases. Losses at the gene ends were 1 base for V and 7 bases for J; bases not matched to a gene: 13. The CDR3 has 16 amino acids. Germline CDR1 is SGHVS and CDR2 is FNYEAQ. CDR3 amino acids: CASSLDGEGGPGEQYF. The CDR3 nucleotides read TGTGCCAGCAGCTTAGATGGTGAGGGAGGGCCGGGGGAGCAGTACTTC.

The chain combines TRBV6-2 or TRBV6-3 with TRBJ2-2, with D possibly being TRBD2 (5 bases). Trimming removed 0 bases at V and 0 bases at J, with 8 bases between. The CDR3 consists of 16 residues. The germline CDR1 and CDR2 sequences are MNHEY and SVGEGT. CDR3 sequence reads: CASSYSRAANTGELFF. The CDR3 nucleotides are TGTGCCAGCAGTTACTCGAGGGCAGCGAACACCGGGGAGCTGTTTTTT.

CDR3 in amino acids: CASSYSALAGGPGQYF. The CDR3 nucleotides read TGTGCCAGCAGTTACTCCGCACTAGCGGGAGGGCCGGGGCAGTACTTC. This chain uses TRBV6-5 with TRBJ2-7, with 13 bases lining up with TRBD2. The CDR3 has 16 residues. Germline V lookup: CDR1 MNHEY, CDR2 SVGAGI. V lost 0 bases, J lost 9 bases, and 8 bases stayed unmatched.

V gene TRBV7-6 combines with J gene TRBJ2-7; D is undetermined. Germline V gene lookup returns CDR1 SGHVS and CDR2 FNYEAQ. The CDR3 spans 13 residues. V was trimmed by 2 bases and J by 0 bases, leaving 5 bases between them. CDR3 sequence (DNA): TGTGCCAGCAGCTTATCAAACTCCTACGAGCAGTACTTC. This gives the protein CASSLSNSYEQYF.

This chain connects TRBV19 to TRBJ1-4, with D uncertain. CDR1 and CDR2 (germline): LNHDA, SQIVND (reference sequence). The CDR3 is 13 amino acids. Trimming shortened V by 3 bases and J by 8 bases, and 10 bases separated the two germline ends. The CDR3 nucleotides are TGTGCCAGTAGTATGTACCTATTGGAAAAACTGTTTTTT. Translated, it gives CASSMYLLEKLFF.

The chain is built from TRBV2 and TRBJ1-5; the D is unclear. This CDR3 has 14 amino acids. CDR1 and CDR2 (germline): SNHLY, FYNNEI. V lost 6 bases, J lost 2 bases, and 11 bases lay in between. For the CDR3, the DNA is TGTGCCAGCAGAACAATGAACGGCAATCAGCCCCAGCATTTT. Protein sequence: CASRTMNGNQPQHF.

The chain recombines TRBV10-3 with TRBJ2-7; 9 bases fit TRBD1. This CDR3 contains 12 residues. Per germline, CDR1 ENHRY and CDR2 SYGVKD. V lost 11 bases to trimming and J lost 6 bases; unmatched junction nucleotides: 8. CDR3 bases: TGTGCCGTGAGTACAGGGGGCCGCGAGCAGTACTTC. This gives the protein CAVSTGGREQYF.

This clone showed up just a few times. The chain links TRBV19 to TRBJ1-5; 9 bases line up with TRBD1. The V and J ends lost 6 bases and 4 bases, in that order; junction bases with no gene match: 7. The CDR3 loop spans 15 amino acids. Germline lookup yields CDR1 LNHDA and CDR2 SQIVND (reference sequence). The DNA of the CDR3 is TGTGCCAGTAGAGGGGGACAGGGTGGGAATCAGCCCCAGCATTTT. Translation: CASRGGQGGNQPQHF.